A single sample gave rise to the 28 T cell receptor beta chains below, sequenced in a study of shared clonotypes between healthy human individuals. Generated by immunoSEQ multiplex PCR, the TCRdb table keeps only in-frame clones and is missing some. The sample lists about 1 million clones, about three quarters seen once, with 1.4% in the top ten. The sequenced sample consisted of memory CD4+ T cells sorted from blood. Sample subset: CD45RA-negative fraction. The source of these receptors is a man aged 18 to 35 in good health.

Many counts were recorded for this clone. The rearrangement links TRBV27 to TRBJ2-5; perhaps TRBD2 as D (5 bases). V lost 1 base and J lost 5, with 11 bases in between. The CDR3 is 14 residues long. Germline loops: CDR1 MNHEY, CDR2 SMNVEV (reference sequence). CDR3 DNA: TGTGCCAGCAGTTTATACCGGGGAGTGGAGACCCAGTACTTC. Translation gives CASSLYRGVETQYF.

CDR3 DNA sequence: TGTGCCAGCAGCCCTGGAGGGGTAGCGTTTGATGAGCAGTTCTTC. It translates to CASSPGGVAFDEQFF. The genes are TRBV13 and TRBJ2-1; possibly TRBD2 for D (6 bases). CDR1 PRHDT and CDR2 FYEKMQ come from the germline V gene (reference sequence). The CDR3 is 15 residues long. Trimming took 5 bases from V and 8 from J, leaving 19 bases between them. Based on the CDR3 plus reference TRBV13 and TRBJ2-1, the full variable domain is AAGVIQSPRHLIKEKRETATLKCYPIPRHDTVYWYQQGPGQDPQFLISFYEKMQSDKGSIPDRFSAQQFSDYHSELNMSSLELGDSALYFCASSPGGVAFDEQFFGPGTRLTVL.

This chain joins TRBV28 and TRBJ2-7, with D tentatively TRBD2 (5 bases). V lost 8 bases and J lost 7, with 24 bases in between. CDR1 and CDR2 from the germline V gene are MDHEN and SYDVKM. This CDR3 spans 15 amino acids. The CDR3 loop reads CASSPGGQSFWEQYF. The CDR3 nucleotides are TGTGCCAGCTCACCCGGCGGGCAATCTTTTTGGGAGCAGTACTTC.

The table lists this clone with a count of one. This sequence joins TRBV27 and TRBJ2-3, with D perhaps matching TRBD1 or TRBD2 (5 bases each). CDR3 length: 15 residues. Germline values: CDR1 MNHEY, CDR2 SMNVEV (reference sequence). Trimming shortened V by 4 bases and J by 4 bases, and 15 bases separated the two germline ends. Here the CDR3 DNA reads TGTGCCAGCAGTTGGGGCCCGGGAATCGCAGATACGCAGTATTTT. It yields the protein CASSWGPGIADTQYF.

The chain is built from TRBV30 and TRBJ1-1, with 7 bases that match TRBD1. The CDR3 spans 11 residues. Per the germline V gene, CDR1 is GTSNPN and CDR2 is SVGIG (reference sequence). For the CDR3, the DNA is TGTGCAGGGGGCGAGTACCGTGAAGCTTTCTTT. Translation: CAGGEYREAFF.

In this sample, this clone turned up once. This chain joins TRBV21-1 and TRBJ1-1. TRBV21-1 is assigned pseudogene status. The length of the CDR3 is 17 residues. The CDR3 here is CASSMLPSSRRDTEAFF. The CDR3 DNA is TGTGCCAGCAGCATGCTTCCGAGTTCGAGGAGGGACACTGAAGCTTTCTTT.

This chain connects TRBV10-3 to TRBJ1-1; TRBD1 aligns across 10 bases. The CDR3 has 13 residues. The V gene's germline CDR1 is ENHRY and CDR2 SYGVKD. After removal of 11 bases from V and 6 bases from J, the junction contained 9 bases not matched to a gene. The CDR3 DNA reads TGTGCCTCGTACGACAGGGGGCGGGCTGAAGCTTTCTTT. Translated: CASYDRGRAEAFF.

V is TRBV27 and J is TRBJ2-5; the D is unclear. Trimming cost V 6 bases and J 4 bases, with 18 bases left between them. Germline assignment: CDR1 MNHEY and CDR2 SMNVEV (reference sequence). The CDR3 loop spans 15 amino acids. The CDR3 DNA follows: TGTGCCAGCAGCTCCTTGGTAGGGTCCGGAGAGACCCAGTACTTC. As protein: CASSSLVGSGETQYF.

This clone was seen only a few times. This sequence joins TRBV27 and TRBJ1-2, with D possibly matching TRBD1 (5 bases). This CDR3 has 12 amino acids. Germline V gene data show CDR1 as MNHEY and CDR2 as SMNVEV (reference sequence). V was cut by 5 bases and J by 6 bases, with 10 bases left in between. The CDR3, as DNA: TGTGCCAGCAGTCAGCGGGGGGATGGCTACACCTTC. Protein sequence: CASSQRGDGYTF.

In the case of this clone: Other nucleotide sequences from this sample produce the same CDR3. The V and J genes are TRBV6-6 and TRBJ2-7; the match to TRBD1 covers 8 bases. J lost 2 bases, V lost 4 bases, and 7 bases had no gene match. This CDR3 has 15 amino acids. Germline V lookup: CDR1 MNHNY, CDR2 SVGAGI (reference sequence). CDR3 sequence reads: CASSSSGTGPYEQYF. CDR3 bases: TGTGCCAGCAGTTCATCCGGGACAGGCCCCTACGAGCAGTACTTC.

This chain links TRBV18 with TRBJ2-7, with 12 bases lining up with TRBD2. There are 18 residues in the CDR3. The V gene's germline CDR1 is KGHSH and CDR2 LQKENI. V was clipped by 3 bases and J by 2 bases; unmatched bases: 11. The CDR3 here is CASSPIAGTSGYTYEQYF. The CDR3 DNA sequence: TGTGCCAGCTCACCTATCGCCGGGACTAGCGGGTATACCTACGAGCAGTACTTC. The whole variable domain, remainder taken from reference TRBV18 and TRBJ2-7, is NAGVMQNPRHLVRRRGQEARLRCSPMKGHSHVYWYRQLPEEGLKFMVYLQKENIIDESGMPKERFSAEFPKEGPSILRIQQVVRGDSAAYFCASSPIAGTSGYTYEQYFGPGTRLTVT.

This clone was counted only a few times. This chain connects TRBV19 to TRBJ2-1; 7 bases are shared with TRBD2. The CDR3 extends over 14 amino acids. The germline V gene encodes CDR1 LNHDA and CDR2 SQIVND (reference sequence). V was clipped by 7 bases and J by 5 bases; unmatched bases: 8. The CDR3 DNA reads as TGTGCCAGTAAGCGGGACTACCAAAACAATGAGCAGTTCTTC. It yields the protein CASKRDYQNNEQFF. The full variable domain, with the rest looked up from reference TRBV19 and TRBJ2-1, is DGGITQSPKYLFRKEGQNVTLSCEQNLNHDAMYWYRQDPGQGLRLIYYSQIVNDFQKGDIAEGYSVSREKKESFPLTVTSAQKNPTAFYLCASKRDYQNNEQFFGPGTRLTVL.

The chain uses TRBV5-6 and TRBJ2-1; a weak D match, TRBD2 (6 bases). Germline lookup yields CDR1 SGHDT and CDR2 YYEEEE. The CDR3 length is 16 residues. Trimming removed 4 bases at V and 7 bases at J, with 21 bases between. In DNA, the CDR3 is TGTGCCAGCAGCCGAATAGGGGACTCCTTGAGGAATGAGCAGTTCTTC. Translating it yields CASSRIGDSLRNEQFF.

The chain couples TRBV2 to TRBJ1-6, with D possibly being TRBD1 (5 bases). V was cut by 7 bases and J by 4 bases, with 14 bases left in between. The CDR3 consists of 15 residues. CDR1 and CDR2 from the germline V gene are SNHLY and FYNNEI. The CDR3, as DNA: TGTGCCAGCATGGCCGGGACGGTGTATAATTCACCCCTCCACTTT. This encodes CASMAGTVYNSPLHF.

This sequence joins TRBV5-6 and TRBJ1-2; no clear D. Germline CDR1 SGHDT, CDR2 YYEEEE. The CDR3 runs 14 residues. V lost 2 bases to trimming and J lost 2 bases, with 10 bases between them. The CDR3 bases are TGTGCCAGCAGCTTCCCAACTCAGAACTATGGCTACACCTTC. It translates to CASSFPTQNYGYTF.

A single count supports this clone. Other DNA sequences within the sample encode an identical CDR3. J is TRBJ2-7 and V is TRBV5-1; 9 bases line up with TRBD1. From germline, CDR1 is SGHRS and CDR2 YFSETQ. J gave up 0 bases and V 4 bases, and 2 bases lay outside the gene matches. This CDR3 is 14 amino acids long. CDR3 sequence: CASSRTGDSYEQYF. CDR3 nucleotides: TGCGCCAGCAGCAGGACAGGGGACTCCTACGAGCAGTACTTC.

The chain is built from TRBV7-8 and TRBJ2-2; 8 bases are a match to TRBD1. Per germline, CDR1 SGHVS and CDR2 FQNEAQ. CDR3 length: 15 amino acids. Unmatched junction bases numbered 3, after V lost 2 bases and J lost 4 bases. CDR3 coding DNA: TGTGCCAGCAGCTTAACAGGGGGTAGCACCGGGGAGCTGTTTTTT. Protein: CASSLTGGSTGELFF.

A single count supports this clone. The chain recombines TRBV5-1 with TRBJ2-3; 10 bases map to TRBD2. The CDR3 is 18 residues long. Trimming removed 0 bases from V and 4 bases from J; junction bases left unmatched: 11. Germline V gives CDR1 SGHRS, CDR2 YFSETQ. The CDR3 spells CASSLGPSGRGGPDTQYF. The CDR3 DNA reads as TGCGCCAGCAGCTTGGGTCCTAGCGGGAGAGGGGGGCCAGATACGCAGTATTTT. Using reference TRBV5-1 and TRBJ2-3 for the parts outside the CDR3, the full variable domain is KAGVTQTPRYLIKTRGQQVTLSCSPISGHRSVSWYQQTPGQGLQFLFEYFSETQRNKGNFPGRFSGRQFSNSRSEMNVSTLELGDSALYLCASSLGPSGRGGPDTQYFGPGTRLTVL.

The J gene is TRBJ2-3, the V gene TRBV19; D is unclear. CDR1 is LNHDA and CDR2 is SQIVND in the germline V gene (reference sequence). Trimming left V 6 bases short and J 11 bases short, with 18 bases between. The CDR3 has 13 amino acids. The CDR3 sequence is CASRGAERIRQYF. The CDR3 bases are TGTGCCAGTAGGGGCGCGGAAAGGATTAGGCAGTATTTT.

The rearrangement links TRBV28 to TRBJ1-2, with no clear D. The CDR3 is 13 residues long. The V end lost 7 bases, the J end lost 2 bases, and 11 bases lay between the germline ends. Germline lookup yields CDR1 MDHEN and CDR2 SYDVKM. Written as DNA, the CDR3 is TGTGCCAGCACCCCCGACGGAAACTATGGCTACACCTTC. This encodes CASTPDGNYGYTF.

This clone was seen just once. The V call is TRBV29-1, the J call TRBJ1-2; D gene unclear. This CDR3 is 14 amino acids long. From germline, CDR1 is SQVTM and CDR2 ANQGSEA. The germline V and J ends were trimmed by 5 bases and 0 bases, with 13 bases remaining between them. The DNA of the CDR3 is TGCAGCGTTCTCCCGTCCGGGACTAACTATGGCTACACCTTC. This gives the protein CSVLPSGTNYGYTF.

This clone was recorded a few times. The chain uses TRBV10-3 and TRBJ1-2; 9 bases map to TRBD1. The CDR3 runs 14 residues. V lost 2 bases, J lost 7 bases, and 5 bases stayed unmatched. CDR1 is ENHRY and CDR2 is SYGVKD in the germline V gene. In DNA, the CDR3 is TGTGCCATCAGTGAGGGGGGACAGGGAGCTGGCTACACCTTC. Its translation is CAISEGGQGAGYTF.

The chain has TRBV4-1 and TRBJ2-1, with no clear D. Germline V lookup: CDR1 MGHRA, CDR2 YSYEKL. V lost 2 bases and J lost 2, with 10 bases in between. The CDR3 loop spans 15 amino acids. The CDR3 region is CASSQQVLTYNEQFF. The CDR3 region has the DNA TGCGCCAGCAGCCAACAGGTCTTAACCTACAATGAGCAGTTCTTC.

The CDR3 region is CASSLLGTGTNSPLHF. In DNA form, the CDR3 reads TGTGCCAGCAGTTTATTGGGGACAGGAACCAATTCACCCCTCCACTTT. The chain couples TRBV27 to TRBJ1-6; TRBD1 matches at 8 bases. V lost 1 base to trimming and J lost 7 bases; unmatched junction nucleotides: 6. The CDR3 totals 16 residues. Per the germline V gene, CDR1 is MNHEY and CDR2 is SMNVEV (reference sequence).

The rearrangement links TRBV9 to TRBJ2-5; D could derive from TRBD1 or TRBD2 (6 bases each). This CDR3 has 14 amino acids. The V gene's germline CDR1 is SGDLS and CDR2 YYNGEE. Trimming pared 3 bases from V and 4 bases from J, leaving 13 bases between. The CDR3 nucleotides read TGTGCCAGCAGCGCAACTAGCAGGGGAGAGACCCAGTACTTC. This encodes CASSATSRGETQYF. Full variable domain (remainder filled in from reference TRBV9 and TRBJ2-5): DSGVTQTPKHLITATGQRVTLRCSPRSGDLSVYWYQQSLDQGLQFLIQYYNGEERAKGNILERFSAQQFPDLHSELNLSSLELGDSALYFCASSATSRGETQYFGPGTRLLVL.

As concerns this clone: A much larger clone sits a single nucleotide away, making a read error possible. At the DNA level, this CDR3 is encoded by other sequences in the same sample as well. This rearrangement joins TRBV7-2 to TRBJ1-1; 8 positions agree with TRBD1. Germline lookup yields CDR1 SGHTA and CDR2 FQGNSA. The J segment lost 0 bases and the V segment lost 5 bases, leaving 2 bases of the junction unmatched. The CDR3 is 14 amino acids. The CDR3 region has the DNA TGTGCCAGCAGCGCGGACAGGGTGAACACTGAAGCTTTCTTT. It yields the protein CASSADRVNTEAFF.

This chain uses TRBV7-9 with TRBJ2-5; D gene ambiguous. Trimming cost V 5 bases and J 5 bases, with 9 bases left between them. The CDR3 sequence is 12 residues long. Per the germline V gene, CDR1 is SEHNR and CDR2 is FQNEAQ (reference sequence). Here the CDR3 reads CASSLKSETQYF. CDR3 bases: TGTGCCAGCAGCCTTAAAAGCGAGACCCAGTACTTC.

This clone was detected only once. The genes are TRBV6-5 and TRBJ1-2; possibly TRBD1 for D (5 bases). Trimming removed 5 bases from V and 7 bases from J, with 17 bases in between. The CDR3 extends over 14 amino acids. The V gene's germline CDR1 is MNHEY and CDR2 SVGAGI. Here the CDR3 DNA reads TGTGCCAGCAGTCAACTGGGGGTTTCCTTTGGCTACACCTTC. Residues: CASSQLGVSFGYTF.